The 26 T cell receptor beta chains presented below share a single source sample, sequenced in a study of PD-L1 blockade in urothelial cancer. Time point denoted: peripheral blood 6 weeks after treatment start. Generated by immunoSEQ multiplex PCR, the TCRdb table keeps only in-frame clones and is missing some. The data show approximately 79,000 clones, with around 93% seen just once and around 0.9% held by the top ten. The sequenced sample was PBMCs, obtained around atezolizumab (anti-PD-L1) treatment. The receptors originated from a woman aged 80 or older with urothelial cancer.

The chain carries TRBV27 and TRBJ1-4; 9 nucleotides agree with TRBD1. The trim removed 4 bases at V and 8 bases at J, leaving 11 bases unmatched. CDR3 size: 16 residues. The germline V gene encodes CDR1 MNHEY and CDR2 SMNVEV (reference sequence). CDR3 protein: CASSSLSGTGWEKLFF. CDR3 DNA sequence: TGTGCCAGCAGTTCCTTATCCGGGACAGGGTGGGAAAAACTGTTTTTT.

This clone occurred a few times. The chain has TRBV7-9 and TRBJ1-2; the D is unclear. This CDR3 has 14 amino acids. Germline assignment: CDR1 SEHNR and CDR2 FQNEAQ (reference sequence). V lost 0 bases, J lost 3 bases, and 8 bases lay in between. The CDR3, as DNA: TGTGCCAGCAGCTTAGCGAGGAGAGACTATGGCTACACCTTC. As protein: CASSLARRDYGYTF. The entire variable domain, with the rest obtained from reference TRBV7-9 and TRBJ1-2, is as follows: DTGVSQNPRHKITKRGQNVTFRCDPISEHNRLYWYRQTLGQGPEFLTYFQNEAQLEKSRLLSDRFSAERPKGSFSTLEIQRTEQGDSAMYLCASSLARRDYGYTFGSGTRLTVV.

The chain uses TRBV19 and TRBJ1-1; 7 positions match TRBD1. V was clipped by 3 bases and J by 9 bases; unmatched bases: 10. Germline lookup yields CDR1 LNHDA and CDR2 SQIVND (reference sequence). The CDR3 is 14 amino acids. The CDR3 reads CASSIEVGTVKAFF. CDR3 DNA: TGTGCCAGTAGTATTGAGGTCGGGACAGTTAAAGCTTTCTTT.

The chain links TRBV7-2 to TRBJ2-5; 11 positions agree with TRBD2. The ends lost 1 base at V and 4 bases at J; junction bases unmatched: 2. CDR1 and CDR2 from the germline V gene are SGHTA and FQGNSA. The CDR3 contains 15 residues. DNA of the CDR3: TGTGCCAGCAGCTTAGGTAGCGGGAGGGTAGAGACCCAGTACTTC. Its protein product is CASSLGSGRVETQYF. The variable domain in full, completed from reference TRBV7-2 and TRBJ2-5, reads GAGVSQSPSNKVTEKGKDVELRCDPISGHTALYWYRQSLGQGLEFLIYFQGNSAPDKSGLPSDRFSAERTGGSVSTLTIQRTQQEDSAVYLCASSLGSGRVETQYFGPGTRLLVL.

V and J are TRBV9 and TRBJ2-7; D gene unclear. Germline values: CDR1 SGDLS, CDR2 YYNGEE. V lost 0 bases to trimming and J lost 5 bases, with 9 bases between them. This CDR3 has 13 amino acids. The CDR3 DNA sequence: TGTGCCAGCAGCGTAGATATTTCTGACGAGCAGTACTTC. It codes for CASSVDISDEQYF.

The rearrangement joins TRBV10-2 to TRBJ2-2, with TRBD2 matching over 11 bases. The CDR3 has 19 amino acids. The trim removed 3 bases at V and 0 bases at J, leaving 9 bases unmatched. Germline V CDR1 and CDR2: WSHSY, SAAADI. The CDR3 nucleotides read TGCGCCAGCAGTGACTCCCTGGGACTAGCGGCCGCGAACACCGGGGAGCTGTTTTTT. Its translation: CASSDSLGLAAANTGELFF.

This sequence joins TRBV4-1 and TRBJ2-2; D possibly corresponds to TRBD2 (6 bases). Germline V lookup: CDR1 MGHRA, CDR2 YSYEKL. V was cut by 7 bases and J by 0 bases, with 15 bases left in between. This CDR3 contains 16 residues. CDR3 nucleotide sequence: TGCGCCAGCACCACTATTCCGGGGGCGAACACCGGGGAGCTGTTTTTT. This translates into CASTTIPGANTGELFF.

This chain joins TRBV19 and TRBJ1-1, with D possibly matching TRBD1 (6 bases). V was pared by 6 bases and J by 0 bases, with 14 bases between. From germline, CDR1 is LNHDA and CDR2 SQIVND (reference sequence). The CDR3 is made up of 15 amino acids. CDR3: CASRNQGNLNTEAFF. DNA for the CDR3: TGTGCCAGTAGGAACCAGGGGAACCTGAACACTGAAGCTTTCTTT. Full variable domain (rest looked up from reference TRBV19 and TRBJ1-1): DGGITQSPKYLFRKEGQNVTLSCEQNLNHDAMYWYRQDPGQGLRLIYYSQIVNDFQKGDIAEGYSVSREKKESFPLTVTSAQKNPTAFYLCASRNQGNLNTEAFFGQGTRLTVV.

CDR3 protein: CATLPVGYGYTF. CDR3 in DNA: TGTGCCACCCTCCCCGTCGGCTATGGCTACACCTTC. The rearrangement links TRBV28 to TRBJ1-2; D call uncertain. CDR1 is MDHEN and CDR2 is SYDVKM in the germline V gene. This CDR3 is built from 12 residues. V lost 10 bases to trimming and J lost 4 bases, with 13 bases between them.

The chain combines TRBV10-3 with TRBJ2-3, with D unresolved. Germline V gene lookup returns CDR1 ENHRY and CDR2 SYGVKD. The CDR3 sequence is 12 residues long. The V end lost 6 bases, the J end lost 4 bases, and 8 bases lay between the germline ends. In nucleotides, the CDR3 is TGTGCCATCAGCCAGCTAGCAGATACGCAGTATTTT. Residues: CAISQLADTQYF.

The rearrangement joins TRBV6-6 to TRBJ1-1, with 11 bases that match TRBD1. CDR3 size: 15 residues. Trimming at V came to 5 bases and at J to 4 bases, leaving 6 bases not matched to a gene. Germline V lookup: CDR1 MNHNY, CDR2 SVGAGI (reference sequence). CDR3 protein: CASSMDRGLGTEAFF. Here the CDR3 DNA reads TGTGCCAGCAGTATGGACAGGGGGCTCGGCACTGAAGCTTTCTTT.

This chain links TRBV7-3 with TRBJ2-1, with 12 positions matching TRBD2. The ends lost 2 bases at V and 10 bases at J; junction bases unmatched: 6. Germline loops: CDR1 SGHTA, CDR2 FQGTGA. This CDR3 has 15 amino acids. The CDR3 loop is CASSLGLAGLREQFF. For the CDR3, the DNA is TGTGCCAGCAGCTTAGGACTAGCGGGGCTTCGGGAGCAGTTCTTC.

J is TRBJ2-5 and V is TRBV6-1; 7 bases match TRBD1. The CDR3 consists of 14 residues. V gave up 8 bases and J gave up 7 bases; unmatched junction bases: 13. The germline V gene encodes CDR1 MNHNS and CDR2 SASEGT. CDR3 in amino acids: CASAATGAERTQYF. In DNA, the CDR3 is TGTGCCAGCGCCGCCACAGGGGCGGAAAGGACCCAGTACTTC.

This clone was counted a few times. The chain uses TRBV9 and TRBJ1-5; D uncertain. Germline lookup yields CDR1 SGDLS and CDR2 YYNGEE. The germline V and J ends were trimmed by 3 bases and 4 bases, with 14 bases remaining between them. The CDR3 spans 15 residues. The CDR3 here is CASSAGLAGNQPQHF. The CDR3 DNA reads as TGTGCCAGCAGCGCGGGTCTCGCTGGTAATCAGCCCCAGCATTTT.

The rearrangement links TRBV6-5 to TRBJ2-1; 12 bases are shared with TRBD2. This CDR3 contains 15 residues. In germline, CDR1 is MNHEY, CDR2 SVGAGI. With 6 bases clipped from V and 9 bases from J, the junction kept 9 bases outside the gene matches. CDR3 loop: CASSSLTSGSVEQFF. Here the CDR3 DNA reads TGTGCCAGCAGCTCCTTGACTAGCGGGAGTGTTGAGCAGTTCTTC.

The V call is TRBV14, the J call TRBJ1-2; 10 bases are shared with TRBD1. J lost 3 bases, V lost 4 bases, and 8 bases had no gene match. The CDR3 runs 16 residues. Germline-derived CDR1 and CDR2 are SGHDN and FVKESK. This chain's CDR3 is CASSPYSTGGYYGYTF. The CDR3 region has the DNA TGTGCCAGCAGCCCCTACTCGACAGGGGGCTACTATGGCTACACCTTC. The whole variable domain, remainder taken from reference TRBV14 and TRBJ1-2, is EAGVTQFPSHSVIEKGQTVTLRCDPISGHDNLYWYRRVMGKEIKFLLHFVKESKQDESGMPNNRFLAERTGGTYSTLKVQPAELEDSGVYFCASSPYSTGGYYGYTFGSGTRLTVV.

V is TRBV10-3 and J is TRBJ1-1; D perhaps matches TRBD1 (5 bases). V was pared by 0 bases and J by 2 bases, with 7 bases between. The germline V gene encodes CDR1 ENHRY and CDR2 SYGVKD. The CDR3 has 14 residues. The CDR3: CAISESGANTEAFF. The DNA of the CDR3 is TGTGCCATCAGTGAGTCAGGGGCAAACACTGAAGCTTTCTTT.

This sequence joins TRBV28 and TRBJ1-2; unclear D gene. Germline values: CDR1 MDHEN, CDR2 SYDVKM. This CDR3 contains 12 residues. Trimming cost V 4 bases and J 2 bases, with 5 bases left between them. In DNA, the CDR3 is TGTGCCAGCAGTTCTACGAACTATGGCTACACCTTC. Translated: CASSSTNYGYTF.

The chain joins TRBV2 to TRBJ1-1; the D is unclear. V was pared by 6 bases and J by 7 bases, with 18 bases between. The germline V gene has CDR1 SNHLY and CDR2 FYNNEI. The CDR3 is 14 amino acids. The CDR3 DNA is TGTGCCAGCAGCCCCGGTGAGGGCTACGGTGAAGCTTTCTTT. Protein: CASSPGEGYGEAFF.

This chain links TRBV30 with TRBJ2-1, with TRBD2 as a possible D gene (5 bases). The CDR3 is 13 residues long. The V and J ends lost 1 base and 3 bases respectively, with 7 bases between them. Germline V gene sequence: CDR1 GTSNPN, CDR2 SVGIG (reference sequence). CDR3 loop: CAWSATNYNEQFF. The CDR3 nucleotides read TGTGCCTGGAGTGCGACTAACTACAATGAGCAGTTCTTC. The full variable domain, its missing parts supplied by reference TRBV30 and TRBJ2-1, is SQTIHQWPATLVQPVGSPLSLECTVEGTSNPNLYWYRQAAGRGLQLLFYSVGIGQISSEVPQNLSASRPQDRQFILSSKKLLLSDSGFYLCAWSATNYNEQFFGPGTRLTVL.

V usage is TRBV15 and J usage is TRBJ2-7; TRBD2 matches 13 bases. The CDR3 has 17 residues. CDR1 is LNHNV and CDR2 is YYDKDF in the germline V gene (reference sequence). With V trimmed by 4 bases and J by 3 bases, 9 bases remained unmatched. The CDR3 nucleotides read TGTGCCACCAGCACCACCAGGGGACTAGCGGGAAACTACGAGCAGTACTTC. Amino acid sequence: CATSTTRGLAGNYEQYF.

The V and J genes are TRBV12-5 and TRBJ1-1; D is perhaps TRBD1 (6 bases). Trimming took 5 bases from V and 4 from J, leaving 14 bases between them. Germline CDR1 LGHNT, CDR2 FRNRAP. This CDR3 contains 14 residues. The CDR3 DNA sequence: TGTGCTAGTGGTCGCGGGGGGCGAGGCACTGAAGCTTTCTTT. Its translation: CASGRGGRGTEAFF.

This chain uses TRBV9 with TRBJ2-7; D possibly corresponds to TRBD2 (5 bases). Germline lookup yields CDR1 SGDLS and CDR2 YYNGEE. V shed 2 bases and J shed 6 bases, with 15 bases lying between them. The CDR3 covers 14 residues. Here the CDR3 reads CASSVTGVSGEQYF. The DNA of the CDR3 is TGTGCCAGCAGCGTTACCGGGGTCTCTGGCGAGCAGTACTTC.

This chain connects TRBV28 to TRBJ1-5; D possibly corresponds to TRBD1 (5 bases). The V end lost 6 bases, the J end lost 0 bases, and 9 bases lay between the germline ends. CDR1 and CDR2 (germline): MDHEN, SYDVKM. The CDR3 totals 14 residues. The CDR3 protein is CASSLTVSNQPQHF. CDR3 sequence (DNA): TGTGCCAGCAGCTTGACAGTTAGCAATCAGCCCCAGCATTTT.

The chain combines TRBV7-9 with TRBJ1-1; TRBD1 agrees at 8 bases. In germline, CDR1 is SEHNR, CDR2 FQNEAQ (reference sequence). CDR3 size: 13 residues. The trim removed 5 bases at V and 8 bases at J, leaving 7 bases unmatched. DNA for the CDR3: TGTGCCAGCAGCCTTGGACAGGGCCGGGAAGCTTTCTTT. Encoded protein: CASSLGQGREAFF.

The V and J genes are TRBV6-1 and TRBJ1-3; a weak D match, TRBD1 (5 bases). Trimming shortened V by 1 base and J by 0 bases, and 19 bases separated the two germline ends. The CDR3 is 19 residues long. Per the germline V gene, CDR1 is MNHNS and CDR2 is SASEGT. In DNA form, the CDR3 reads TGTGCCAGCAGTGAAGGGCACCCTTCGGGGGTAGTCTCTGGAAACACCATATATTTT. Its protein product is CASSEGHPSGVVSGNTIYF.